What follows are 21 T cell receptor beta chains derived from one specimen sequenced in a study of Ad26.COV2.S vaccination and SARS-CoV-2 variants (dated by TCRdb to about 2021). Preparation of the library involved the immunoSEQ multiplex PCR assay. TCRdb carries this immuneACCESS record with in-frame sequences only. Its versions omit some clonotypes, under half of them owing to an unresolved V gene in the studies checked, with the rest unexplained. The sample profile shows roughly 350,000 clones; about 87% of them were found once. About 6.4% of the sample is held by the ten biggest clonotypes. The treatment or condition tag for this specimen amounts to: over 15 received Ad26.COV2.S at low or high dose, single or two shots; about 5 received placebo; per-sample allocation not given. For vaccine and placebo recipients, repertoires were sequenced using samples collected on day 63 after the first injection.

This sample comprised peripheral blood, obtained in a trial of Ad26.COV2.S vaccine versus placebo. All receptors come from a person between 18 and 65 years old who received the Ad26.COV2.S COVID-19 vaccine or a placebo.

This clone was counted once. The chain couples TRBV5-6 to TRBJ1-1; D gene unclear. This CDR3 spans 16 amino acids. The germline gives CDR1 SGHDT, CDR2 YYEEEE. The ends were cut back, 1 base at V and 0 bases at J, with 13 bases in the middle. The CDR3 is CASSLRTAVMNTEAFF. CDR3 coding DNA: TGTGCCAGCAGCTTGCGGACCGCCGTGATGAACACTGAAGCTTTCTTT.

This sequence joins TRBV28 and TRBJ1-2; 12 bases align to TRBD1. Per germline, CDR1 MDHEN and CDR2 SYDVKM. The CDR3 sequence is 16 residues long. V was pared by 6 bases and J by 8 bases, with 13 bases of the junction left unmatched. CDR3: CASSPGQGAVWWGYTF. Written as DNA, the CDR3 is TGTGCCAGCAGCCCGGGACAGGGGGCGGTATGGTGGGGCTACACCTTC.

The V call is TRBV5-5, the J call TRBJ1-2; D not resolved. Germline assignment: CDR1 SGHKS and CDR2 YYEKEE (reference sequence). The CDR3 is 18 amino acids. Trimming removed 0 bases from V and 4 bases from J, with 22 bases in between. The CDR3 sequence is CASSLELVAGTNFYGYTF. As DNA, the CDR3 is TGTGCCAGCAGCTTGGAATTAGTTGCCGGTACTAACTTCTATGGCTACACCTTC. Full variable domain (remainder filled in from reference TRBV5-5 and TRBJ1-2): DAGVTQSPTHLIKTRGQQVTLRCSPISGHKSVSWYQQVLGQGPQFIFQYYEKEERGRGNFPDRFSARQFPNYSSELNVNALLLGDSALYLCASSLELVAGTNFYGYTFGSGTRLTVV.

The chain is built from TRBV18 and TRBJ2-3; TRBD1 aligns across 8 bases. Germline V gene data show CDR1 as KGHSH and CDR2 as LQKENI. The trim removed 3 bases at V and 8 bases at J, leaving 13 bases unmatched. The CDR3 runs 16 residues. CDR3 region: CASSPTDGQGTGTQYF. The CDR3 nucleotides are TGTGCCAGCTCACCCACCGACGGACAGGGCACGGGTACGCAGTATTTT. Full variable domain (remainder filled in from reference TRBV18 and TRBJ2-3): NAGVMQNPRHLVRRRGQEARLRCSPMKGHSHVYWYRQLPEEGLKFMVYLQKENIIDESGMPKERFSAEFPKEGPSILRIQQVVRGDSAAYFCASSPTDGQGTGTQYFGPGTRLTVL.

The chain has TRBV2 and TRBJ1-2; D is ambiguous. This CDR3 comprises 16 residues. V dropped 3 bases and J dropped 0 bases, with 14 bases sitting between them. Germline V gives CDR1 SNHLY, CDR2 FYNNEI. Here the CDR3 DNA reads TGTGCCAGCAGTGAGTGGGCGCTGGGAGCTAACTATGGCTACACCTTC. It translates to CASSEWALGANYGYTF.

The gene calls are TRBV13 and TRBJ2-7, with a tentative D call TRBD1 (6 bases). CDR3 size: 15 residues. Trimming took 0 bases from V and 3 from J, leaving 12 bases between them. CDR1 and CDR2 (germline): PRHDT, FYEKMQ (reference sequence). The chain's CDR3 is CASSLGPETGYEQYF. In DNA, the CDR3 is TGTGCCAGCAGCTTAGGCCCCGAGACAGGCTACGAGCAGTACTTC. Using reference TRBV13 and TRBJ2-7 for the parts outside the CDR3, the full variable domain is AAGVIQSPRHLIKEKRETATLKCYPIPRHDTVYWYQQGPGQDPQFLISFYEKMQSDKGSIPDRFSAQQFSDYHSELNMSSLELGDSALYFCASSLGPETGYEQYFGPGTRLTVT.

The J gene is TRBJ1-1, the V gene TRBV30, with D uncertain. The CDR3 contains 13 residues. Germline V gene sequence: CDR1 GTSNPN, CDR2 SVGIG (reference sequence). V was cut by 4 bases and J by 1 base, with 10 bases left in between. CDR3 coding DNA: TGTGCCTGGACTCGGTTTTCGAACACTGAAGCTTTCTTT. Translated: CAWTRFSNTEAFF.

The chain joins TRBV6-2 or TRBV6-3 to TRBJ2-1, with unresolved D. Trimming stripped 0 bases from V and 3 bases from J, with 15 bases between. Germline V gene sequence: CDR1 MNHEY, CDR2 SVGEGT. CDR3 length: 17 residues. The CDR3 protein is CASSYSKGTDRYNEQFF. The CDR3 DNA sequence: TGTGCCAGCAGTTACTCGAAGGGTACAGACCGCTACAATGAGCAGTTCTTC.

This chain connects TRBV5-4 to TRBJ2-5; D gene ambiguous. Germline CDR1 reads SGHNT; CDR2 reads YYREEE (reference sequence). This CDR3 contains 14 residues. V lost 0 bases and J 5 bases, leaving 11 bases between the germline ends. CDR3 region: CASSLATQRETQYF. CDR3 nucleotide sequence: TGTGCCAGCAGCTTGGCTACTCAGAGGGAGACCCAGTACTTC.

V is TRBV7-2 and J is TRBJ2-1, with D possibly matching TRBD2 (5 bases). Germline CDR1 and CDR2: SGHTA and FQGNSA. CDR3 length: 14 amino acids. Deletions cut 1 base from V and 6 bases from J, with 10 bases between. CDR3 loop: CASSLGTFSNEQFF. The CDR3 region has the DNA TGTGCCAGCAGCTTAGGGACTTTCAGCAATGAGCAGTTCTTC. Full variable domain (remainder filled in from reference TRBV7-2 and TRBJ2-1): GAGVSQSPSNKVTEKGKDVELRCDPISGHTALYWYRQSLGQGLEFLIYFQGNSAPDKSGLPSDRFSAERTGGSVSTLTIQRTQQEDSAVYLCASSLGTFSNEQFFGPGTRLTVL.

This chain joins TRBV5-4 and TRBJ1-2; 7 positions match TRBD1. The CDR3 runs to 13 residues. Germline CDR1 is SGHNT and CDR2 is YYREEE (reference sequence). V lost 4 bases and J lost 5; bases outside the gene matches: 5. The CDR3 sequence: CASSAGTEYGYTF. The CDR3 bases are TGTGCCAGCAGCGCCGGGACAGAGTATGGCTACACCTTC.

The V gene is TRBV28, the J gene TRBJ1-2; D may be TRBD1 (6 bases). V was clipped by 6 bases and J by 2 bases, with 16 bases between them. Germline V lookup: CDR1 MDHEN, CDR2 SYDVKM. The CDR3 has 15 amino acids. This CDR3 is CASSRIQGGNYGYTF. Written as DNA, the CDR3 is TGTGCCAGCAGCCGAATACAGGGAGGGAACTATGGCTACACCTTC.

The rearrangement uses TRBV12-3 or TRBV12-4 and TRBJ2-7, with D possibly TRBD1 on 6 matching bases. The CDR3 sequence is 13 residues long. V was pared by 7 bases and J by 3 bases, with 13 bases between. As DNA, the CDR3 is TGTGCCAGCATTTCCTCGACAGGCTACGAGCAGTACTTC. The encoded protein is CASISSTGYEQYF.

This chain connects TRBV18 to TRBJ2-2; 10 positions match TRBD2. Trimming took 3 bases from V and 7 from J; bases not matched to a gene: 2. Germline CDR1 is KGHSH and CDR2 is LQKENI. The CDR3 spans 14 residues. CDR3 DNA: TGTGCCAGCTCACCTTGGACTAGCGGCGGGGAGCTGTTTTTT. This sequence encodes CASSPWTSGGELFF.

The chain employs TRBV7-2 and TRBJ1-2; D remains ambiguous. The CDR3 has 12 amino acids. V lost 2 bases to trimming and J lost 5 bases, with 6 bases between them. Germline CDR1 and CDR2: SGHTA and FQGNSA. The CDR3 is CASSLSNYGYTF. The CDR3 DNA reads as TGTGCCAGCAGCTTAAGTAATTATGGCTACACCTTC.

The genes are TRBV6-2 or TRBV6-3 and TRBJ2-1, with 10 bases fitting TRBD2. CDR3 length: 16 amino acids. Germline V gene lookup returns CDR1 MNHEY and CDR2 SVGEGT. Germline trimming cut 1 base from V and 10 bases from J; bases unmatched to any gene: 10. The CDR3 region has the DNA TGTGCCAGCAGTTACTTTTCGGTAGCGGGAGGTGAGGAGCAGTTCTTC. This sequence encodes CASSYFSVAGGEEQFF.

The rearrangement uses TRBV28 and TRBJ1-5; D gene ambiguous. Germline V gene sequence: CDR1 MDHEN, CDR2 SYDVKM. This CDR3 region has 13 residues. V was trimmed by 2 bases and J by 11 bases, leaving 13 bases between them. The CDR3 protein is CASSLNGERSQHF. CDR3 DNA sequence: TGTGCCAGCAGTTTAAACGGGGAAAGGTCCCAGCATTTT.

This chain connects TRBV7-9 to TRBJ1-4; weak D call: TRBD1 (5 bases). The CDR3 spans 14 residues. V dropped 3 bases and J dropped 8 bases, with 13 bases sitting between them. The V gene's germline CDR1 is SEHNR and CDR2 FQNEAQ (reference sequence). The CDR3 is CASSFAGTTEKLFF. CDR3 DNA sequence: TGTGCCAGCAGCTTCGCAGGGACGACGGAAAAACTGTTTTTT.

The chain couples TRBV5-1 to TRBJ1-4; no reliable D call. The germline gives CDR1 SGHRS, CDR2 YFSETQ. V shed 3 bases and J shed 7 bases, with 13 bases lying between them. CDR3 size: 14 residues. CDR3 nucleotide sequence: TGCGCCAGCAGCTCAGATTTATGGAGTGAAAAACTGTTTTTT. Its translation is CASSSDLWSEKLFF.

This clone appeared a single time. CDR3 nucleotides: TGTGCCAGCAGTGGCCGCGGACTAGCGGGGGGCAGGACCGGGGAGCTGTTTTTT. This encodes CASSGRGLAGGRTGELFF. The chain has TRBV6-1 and TRBJ2-2; 14 bases line up with TRBD2. The germline V gene encodes CDR1 MNHNS and CDR2 SASEGT. The CDR3 runs to 18 residues. J was trimmed by 5 bases and V by 4 bases; bases with no gene match: 9.

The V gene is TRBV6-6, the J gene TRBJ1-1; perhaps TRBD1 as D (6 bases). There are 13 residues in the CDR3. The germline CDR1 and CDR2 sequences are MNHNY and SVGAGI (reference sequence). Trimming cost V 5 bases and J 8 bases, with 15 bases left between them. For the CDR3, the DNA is TGTGCCAGCAGTCAATCAGAGGGGGGCGAAGCTTTCTTT. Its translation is CASSQSEGGEAFF.